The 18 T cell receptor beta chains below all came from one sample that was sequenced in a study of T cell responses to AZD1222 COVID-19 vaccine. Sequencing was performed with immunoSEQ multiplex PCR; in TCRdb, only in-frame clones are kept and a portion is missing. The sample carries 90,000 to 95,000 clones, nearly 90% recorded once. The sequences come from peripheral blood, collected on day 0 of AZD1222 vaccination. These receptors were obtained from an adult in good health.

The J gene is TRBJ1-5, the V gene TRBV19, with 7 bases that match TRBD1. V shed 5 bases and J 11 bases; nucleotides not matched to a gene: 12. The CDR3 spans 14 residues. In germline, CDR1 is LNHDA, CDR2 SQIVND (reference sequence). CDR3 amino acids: CASSPGTDTRSQHF. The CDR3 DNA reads TGTGCCAGTAGTCCCGGGACAGATACCCGGTCCCAGCATTTT.

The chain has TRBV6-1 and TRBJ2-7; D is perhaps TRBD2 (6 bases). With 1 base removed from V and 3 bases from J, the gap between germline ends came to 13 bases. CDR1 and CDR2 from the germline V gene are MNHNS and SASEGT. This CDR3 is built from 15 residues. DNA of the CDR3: TGTGCCAGCAGTGAAGGTGGCGGGGCCAACTACGAGCAGTACTTC. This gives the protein CASSEGGGANYEQYF.

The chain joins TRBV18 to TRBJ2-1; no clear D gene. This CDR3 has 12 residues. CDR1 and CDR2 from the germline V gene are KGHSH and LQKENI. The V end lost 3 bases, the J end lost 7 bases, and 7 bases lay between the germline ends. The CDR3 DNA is TGTGCCAGCTCACCCAACCGAAATGAGCAGTTCTTC. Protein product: CASSPNRNEQFF.

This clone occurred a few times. In DNA form, the CDR3 reads TGTGCCAGCGGGGTCGACAGGGGCCTCTCTGGAAACACCATATATTTT. Its protein is CASGVDRGLSGNTIYF. The rearrangement joins TRBV2 to TRBJ1-3; 8 bases are a match to TRBD1. Germline loops: CDR1 SNHLY, CDR2 FYNNEI. Germline trimming cut 8 bases from V and 0 bases from J; bases unmatched to any gene: 9. The CDR3 has 16 residues.

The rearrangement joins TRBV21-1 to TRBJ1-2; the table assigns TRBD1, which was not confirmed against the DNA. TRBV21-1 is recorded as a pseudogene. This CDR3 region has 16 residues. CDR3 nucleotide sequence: TGTGCCAGCAGCAAAGGGGCCTCTCATATTAACTATGGCTACACCTTC. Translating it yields CASSKGASHINYGYTF.

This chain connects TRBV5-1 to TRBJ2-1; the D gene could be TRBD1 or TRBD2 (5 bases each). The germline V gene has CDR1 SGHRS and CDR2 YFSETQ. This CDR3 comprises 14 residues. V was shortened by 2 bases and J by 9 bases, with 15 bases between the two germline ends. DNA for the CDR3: TGCGCCAGCAGCTTCAGGGCCCGAGGGAGTGAGCAGTTCTTC. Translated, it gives CASSFRARGSEQFF.

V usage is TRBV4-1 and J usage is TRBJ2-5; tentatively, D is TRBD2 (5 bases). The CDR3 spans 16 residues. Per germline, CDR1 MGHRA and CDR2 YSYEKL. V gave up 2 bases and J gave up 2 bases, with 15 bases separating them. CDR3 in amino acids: CASSQRLTMGQETQYF. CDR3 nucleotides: TGCGCCAGCAGCCAACGCCTGACTATGGGGCAAGAGACCCAGTACTTC.

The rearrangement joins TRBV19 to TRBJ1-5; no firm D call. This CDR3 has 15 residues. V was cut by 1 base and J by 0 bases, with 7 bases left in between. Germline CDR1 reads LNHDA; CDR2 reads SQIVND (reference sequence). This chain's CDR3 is CASSIVGVSNQPQHF. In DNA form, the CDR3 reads TGTGCCAGTAGTATAGTCGGTGTTAGCAATCAGCCCCAGCATTTT.

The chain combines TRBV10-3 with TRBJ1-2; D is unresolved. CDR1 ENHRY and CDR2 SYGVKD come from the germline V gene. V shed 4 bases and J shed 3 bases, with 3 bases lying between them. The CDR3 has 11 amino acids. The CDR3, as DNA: TGTGCCATCAGTGTTTACTATGGCTACACCTTC. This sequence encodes CAISVYYGYTF.

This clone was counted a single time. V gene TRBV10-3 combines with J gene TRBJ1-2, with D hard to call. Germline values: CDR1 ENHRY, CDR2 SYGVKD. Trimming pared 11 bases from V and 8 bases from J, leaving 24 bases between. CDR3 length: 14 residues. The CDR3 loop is CAAAPGMRLRGYTF. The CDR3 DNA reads TGTGCCGCGGCGCCTGGTATGAGATTGAGGGGCTACACCTTC.

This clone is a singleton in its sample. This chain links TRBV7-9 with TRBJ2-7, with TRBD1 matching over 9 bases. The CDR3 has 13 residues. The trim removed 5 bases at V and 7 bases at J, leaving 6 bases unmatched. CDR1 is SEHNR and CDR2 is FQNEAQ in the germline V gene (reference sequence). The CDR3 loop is CASSQPGTGEQYF. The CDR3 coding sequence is TGTGCCAGCAGCCAACCCGGGACAGGGGAGCAGTACTTC.

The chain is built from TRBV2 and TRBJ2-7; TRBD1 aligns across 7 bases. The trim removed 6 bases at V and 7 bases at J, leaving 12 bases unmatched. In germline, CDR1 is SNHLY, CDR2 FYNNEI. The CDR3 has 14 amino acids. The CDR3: CASRQGTVGEEQYF. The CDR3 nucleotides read TGTGCCAGCAGGCAAGGGACAGTCGGTGAAGAGCAGTACTTC.

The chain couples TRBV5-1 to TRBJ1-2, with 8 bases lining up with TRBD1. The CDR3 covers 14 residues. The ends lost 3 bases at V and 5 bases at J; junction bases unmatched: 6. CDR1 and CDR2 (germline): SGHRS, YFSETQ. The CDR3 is CASSSTGVTYGYTF. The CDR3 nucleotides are TGCGCCAGCAGCTCGACAGGGGTAACTTATGGCTACACCTTC.

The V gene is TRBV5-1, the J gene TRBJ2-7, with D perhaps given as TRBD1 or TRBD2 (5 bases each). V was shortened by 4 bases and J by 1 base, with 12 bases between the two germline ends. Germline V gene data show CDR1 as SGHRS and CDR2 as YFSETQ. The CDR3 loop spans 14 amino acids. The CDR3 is CASSGDLGSYEQYF. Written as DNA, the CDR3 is TGCGCCAGCAGCGGGGACCTGGGGTCCTACGAGCAGTACTTC.

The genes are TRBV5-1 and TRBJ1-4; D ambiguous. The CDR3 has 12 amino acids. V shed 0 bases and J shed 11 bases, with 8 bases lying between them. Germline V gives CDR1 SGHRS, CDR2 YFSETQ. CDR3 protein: CASSLATGKLFF. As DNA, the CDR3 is TGCGCCAGCAGCTTGGCGACTGGCAAACTGTTTTTT.

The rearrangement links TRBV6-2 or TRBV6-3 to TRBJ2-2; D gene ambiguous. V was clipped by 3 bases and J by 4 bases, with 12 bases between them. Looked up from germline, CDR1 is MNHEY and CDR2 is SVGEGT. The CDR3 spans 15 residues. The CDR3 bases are TGTGCCAGCAGTTATCGGTTCCCACCCACCGGGGAGCTGTTTTTT. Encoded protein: CASSYRFPPTGELFF.

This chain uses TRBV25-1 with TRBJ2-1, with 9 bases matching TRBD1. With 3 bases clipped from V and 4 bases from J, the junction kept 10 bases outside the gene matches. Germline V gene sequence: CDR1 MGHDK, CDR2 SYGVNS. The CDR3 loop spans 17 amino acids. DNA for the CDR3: TGTGCCAGCAGTGATATGGGAAGTGGGACAGGGTACAATGAGCAGTTCTTC. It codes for CASSDMGSGTGYNEQFF. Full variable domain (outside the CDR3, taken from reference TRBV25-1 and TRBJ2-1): EADIYQTPRYLVIGTGKKITLECSQTMGHDKMYWYQQDPGMELHLIHYSYGVNSTEKGDLSSESTVSRIRTEHFPLTLESARPSHTSQYLCASSDMGSGTGYNEQFFGPGTRLTVL.

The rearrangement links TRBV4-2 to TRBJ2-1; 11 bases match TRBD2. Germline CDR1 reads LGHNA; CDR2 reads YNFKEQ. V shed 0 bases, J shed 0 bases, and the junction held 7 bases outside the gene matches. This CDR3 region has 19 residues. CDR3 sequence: CASSQEVLAGVSSYNEQFF. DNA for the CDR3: TGTGCCAGCAGCCAAGAGGTACTAGCGGGGGTGAGCTCCTACAATGAGCAGTTCTTC.